Each of the 20 T cell receptor beta chains below was sequenced from the same sample in a study of T cell repertoires in cytomegalovirus infection (dated by TCRdb to between 2018 and 2021). Sequencing was performed on an Illumina HiSeq 1500. TCRdb applied fastp at Q25 and MiXCR to the public reads, then kept only in-frame beta chains. Every entry covers one CDR3 protein and lists the most common genes and DNA from its rows. For this sample the table gives about 37,000 distinct CDR3 sequences, of which approximately 52% were detected only once. The ten largest clones represent roughly 90% of the sample. According to the study, the label for this sample's treatment or condition signals: in vitro stimulation with specific CMV peptide epitopes to enrich CMV-specific T cells. These TCRs' antigens remain unknown. The specimen comprised CD8+ T cells from cultured PBMCs, sampled from culture after CMV antigen stimulation. Receptors were obtained from a human donor in good health (CMV status not recorded). Some clones in this sample may be carry-over from other donors' samples.

This clonotype was observed a single time. The genes are TRBV7-9 and TRBJ2-1; D unclear. Deletions cut 8 bases from V and 10 bases from J, with 15 bases between. This CDR3 has 12 residues. The germline V gene has CDR1 SEHNR and CDR2 FQNEAQ (reference sequence). CDR3 protein: CASGPEPWEQFF. The DNA for the CDR3 is TGTGCCAGCGGGCCGGAACCCTGGGAGCAGTTCTTC.

This chain uses TRBV5-6 with TRBJ1-4; D unresolved. V was trimmed by 0 bases and J by 4 bases, leaving 4 bases between them. The CDR3 loop spans 13 amino acids. In germline, CDR1 is SGHDT, CDR2 YYEEEE. CDR3 region: CASSLDSNEKLFF. CDR3 nucleotides: TGTGCCAGCAGCTTGGACAGTAATGAAAAACTGTTTTTT.

In its sample, this clonotype was seen once. The chain is built from TRBV5-1 and TRBJ2-7; a weak D match, TRBD2 (6 bases). Germline CDR1 SGHRS, CDR2 YFSETQ. With 2 bases removed from V and 5 bases from J, the gap between germline ends came to 11 bases. The CDR3 runs to 13 residues. The chain's CDR3 is CASSFSGVHEQYF. Written as DNA, the CDR3 is TGCGCCAGCAGCTTTTCGGGAGTCCACGAGCAGTACTTC.

This sequence joins TRBV12-3 or TRBV12-4 and TRBJ1-2; TRBD1 might be the D (6 bases). CDR3 length equals 14 residues. The V end lost 6 bases, the J end lost 8 bases, and 19 bases lay between the germline ends. The CDR3, as DNA: TGTGCCAGCAGCCTTAGATGGGACATAGAGGGCTACACCTTC. Its protein is CASSLRWDIEGYTF.

This rearrangement joins TRBV5-5 to TRBJ1-1; D not certain. Germline V gene sequence: CDR1 SGHKS, CDR2 YYEKEE (reference sequence). CDR3 length: 14 amino acids. Trimming cost V 0 bases and J 5 bases, with 11 bases left between them. The CDR3 nucleotides are TGTGCCAGCAGCTTGGTAGAGGGCCGGACTGAAGCTTTCTTT. Translated, it gives CASSLVEGRTEAFF.

The chain employs TRBV10-2 and TRBJ2-1; 9 bases are a match to TRBD2. This CDR3 region has 14 residues. The V gene end was trimmed by 5 bases and the J gene end by 2 bases; junction bases not matched to a gene: 1. Per the germline V gene, CDR1 is WSHSY and CDR2 is SAAADI. CDR3 region: CASSPSGTYNEQFF. CDR3 sequence (DNA): TGCGCCAGCAGTCCTAGCGGGACCTACAATGAGCAGTTCTTC.

V and J are TRBV7-9 and TRBJ1-2, with 8 nucleotides matching TRBD1. The CDR3 runs to 18 residues. Losses at the gene ends were 2 bases for V and 8 bases for J; bases not matched to a gene: 19. Germline assignment: CDR1 SEHNR and CDR2 FQNEAQ (reference sequence). This CDR3 reads CASSLTPLRTGTLGGYTF. CDR3 DNA sequence: TGTGCCAGCAGCTTAACTCCATTACGGACAGGGACGCTGGGAGGCTACACCTTC. Complete variable domain (other parts from reference TRBV7-9 and TRBJ1-2): DTGVSQNPRHKITKRGQNVTFRCDPISEHNRLYWYRQTLGQGPEFLTYFQNEAQLEKSRLLSDRFSAERPKGSFSTLEIQRTEQGDSAMYLCASSLTPLRTGTLGGYTFGSGTRLTVV.

The chain uses TRBV10-2 and TRBJ2-1; D possibly matches TRBD1 or TRBD2 (6 bases each). The CDR3 has 13 residues. V shed 4 bases and J shed 8 bases, with 12 bases lying between them. The germline V gene has CDR1 WSHSY and CDR2 SAAADI. The CDR3 nucleotides are TGCGCCAGCAGTGCGGGGGCTCCCGATGAGCAGTTCTTC. Translation: CASSAGAPDEQFF.

This rearrangement joins TRBV19 to TRBJ1-2; 7 nucleotides match TRBD1. With V trimmed by 0 bases and J by 4 bases, 14 bases remained unmatched. Germline V gene sequence: CDR1 LNHDA, CDR2 SQIVND (reference sequence). This CDR3 has 18 residues. CDR3 DNA: TGTGCCAGTAGTATAGACCTTGGACAGGATCTTTCTGCCTATGGCTACACCTTC. Amino acids: CASSIDLGQDLSAYGYTF.

The chain recombines TRBV20-1 with TRBJ2-3; TRBD2 matches at 8 bases. This CDR3 is 15 amino acids long. Germline CDR1 is DFQATT and CDR2 is SNEGSKA (reference sequence). Trimming cost V 2 bases and J 1 base; bases outside gene matches: 5. The CDR3 DNA follows: TGCAGTGCTAGACTCGCGGGGGGCCGCACAGATACGCAGTATTTT. Amino acids: CSARLAGGRTDTQYF.

A few counts support this clonotype. The J gene is TRBJ2-7, the V gene TRBV7-8; D remains ambiguous. Germline CDR1 SGHVS, CDR2 FQNEAQ. V lost 2 bases and J 1 base, leaving 12 bases between the germline ends. There are 15 residues in the CDR3. DNA for the CDR3: TGTGCCAGCAGCTTAAAGGCCGGGCTGTCCTACGAGCAGTACTTC. Amino acid sequence: CASSLKAGLSYEQYF. The full variable domain, completed using reference TRBV7-8 and TRBJ2-7, is GAGVSQSPRYKVAKRGQDVALRCDPISGHVSLFWYQQALGQGPEFLTYFQNEAQLDKSGLPSDRFFAERPEGSVSTLKIQRTQQEDSAVYLCASSLKAGLSYEQYFGPGTRLTVT.

The rearrangement links TRBV12-3 or TRBV12-4 to TRBJ2-7, with a tentative D call TRBD1 (6 bases). V was cut by 4 bases and J by 2 bases, with 9 bases left in between. The length of the CDR3 is 13 residues. The CDR3 is CASSWQGPYEQYF. The DNA of the CDR3 is TGTGCCAGCAGTTGGCAGGGGCCCTACGAGCAGTACTTC.

The chain uses TRBV20-1 and TRBJ1-4; possible D gene TRBD1, 6 bases. Germline values: CDR1 DFQATT, CDR2 SNEGSKA (reference sequence). The V end lost 6 bases, the J end lost 3 bases, and 14 bases lay between the germline ends. The CDR3 covers 14 residues. The DNA for the CDR3 is TGCAGTGCGCGCCGACAGGCCGCTAATGAAAAACTGTTTTTT. This encodes CSARRQAANEKLFF.

J is TRBJ2-5 and V is TRBV7-9; 11 nucleotides line up with TRBD1. Germline V gene lookup returns CDR1 SEHNR and CDR2 FQNEAQ (reference sequence). CDR3 length: 16 amino acids. J was trimmed by 1 base and V by 5 bases; bases with no gene match: 6. This CDR3 is CASSPGQGAGQETQYF. The CDR3 coding sequence is TGTGCCAGCAGCCCCGGACAGGGGGCCGGCCAAGAGACCCAGTACTTC.

This clonotype was observed at least ten times. The V gene is TRBV7-6, the J gene TRBJ2-2, with D perhaps matching TRBD1 (6 bases). The CDR3 covers 15 residues. The germline gives CDR1 SGHVS, CDR2 FNYEAQ. V was pared by 1 base and J by 6 bases, with 12 bases between. CDR3 DNA: TGTGCCAGCAGCTTAGGTCAGGGGTTCGCCGGGGAGCTGTTTTTT. Its translation is CASSLGQGFAGELFF. Full variable domain (rest looked up from reference TRBV7-6 and TRBJ2-2): GAGVSQSPRYKVTKRGQDVALRCDPISGHVSLYWYRQALGQGPEFLTYFNYEAQQDKSGLPNDRFSAERPEGSISTLTIQRTEQRDSAMYRCASSLGQGFAGELFFGEGSRLTVL.

This clonotype was found a few times. The CDR3 DNA reads as TGTGCCATCAGTGAAGTGGTCTACGAGCAGTACTTC. Encoded protein: CAISEVVYEQYF. The chain couples TRBV10-3 to TRBJ2-7; D is unclear. Germline CDR1 ENHRY, CDR2 SYGVKD. The CDR3 covers 12 residues. Trimming stripped 3 bases from V and 3 bases from J, with 6 bases between.

The chain employs TRBV11-2 and TRBJ1-3, with unresolved D. CDR1 is SGHAT and CDR2 is FQNNGV in the germline V gene. Trimming stripped 5 bases from V and 0 bases from J, with 8 bases between. The CDR3 has 14 amino acids. The CDR3 loop reads CASSPTISGNTIYF. The CDR3 bases are TGTGCCAGCAGCCCCACGATCTCTGGAAACACCATATATTTT.

The table lists this clonotype with a few counts. The rearrangement joins TRBV20-1 to TRBJ2-3, with TRBD2 identical over 12 bases. In germline, CDR1 is DFQATT, CDR2 SNEGSKA (reference sequence). V lost 5 bases to trimming and J lost 6 bases; unmatched junction nucleotides: 9. The CDR3 has 15 residues. The CDR3 bases are TGCAGTGCTTGCCCGACTAGCGGGAGTTGGGATACGCAGTATTTT. This codes for CSACPTSGSWDTQYF.

The J gene is TRBJ2-5, the V gene TRBV28, with a weak D call TRBD1 (6 bases). V was clipped by 6 bases and J by 2 bases, with 16 bases between them. CDR1 is MDHEN and CDR2 is SYDVKM in the germline V gene. There are 15 residues in the CDR3. The CDR3 sequence: CASRAPGHPQETQYF. The CDR3 DNA follows: TGTGCCAGCAGGGCTCCGGGACACCCACAAGAGACCCAGTACTTC.

At least ten counts were recorded for this clonotype. The rearrangement joins TRBV27 to TRBJ2-3, with 8 positions matching TRBD2. With V trimmed by 5 bases and J by 5 bases, 9 bases remained unmatched. This CDR3 has 15 residues. The germline V gene encodes CDR1 MNHEY and CDR2 SMNVEV (reference sequence). The CDR3 protein is CASSPRRGVRDTQYF. In nucleotides, the CDR3 is TGTGCCAGCAGTCCTCGGCGGGGGGTCAGAGATACGCAGTATTTT.